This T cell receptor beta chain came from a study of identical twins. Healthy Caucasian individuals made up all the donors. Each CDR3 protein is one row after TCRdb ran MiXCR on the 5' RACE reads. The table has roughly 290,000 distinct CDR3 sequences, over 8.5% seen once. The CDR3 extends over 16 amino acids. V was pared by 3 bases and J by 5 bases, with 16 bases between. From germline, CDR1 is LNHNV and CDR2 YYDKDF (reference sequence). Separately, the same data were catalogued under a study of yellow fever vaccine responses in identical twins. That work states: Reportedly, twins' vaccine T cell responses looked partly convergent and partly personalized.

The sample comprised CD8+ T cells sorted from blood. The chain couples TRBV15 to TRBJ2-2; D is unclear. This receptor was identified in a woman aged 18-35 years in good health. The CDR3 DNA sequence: TGTGCCACCAGCAGGGAAAAACTAAGGGCAACCGGGGAGCTGTTTTTT. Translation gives CATSREKLRATGELFF.